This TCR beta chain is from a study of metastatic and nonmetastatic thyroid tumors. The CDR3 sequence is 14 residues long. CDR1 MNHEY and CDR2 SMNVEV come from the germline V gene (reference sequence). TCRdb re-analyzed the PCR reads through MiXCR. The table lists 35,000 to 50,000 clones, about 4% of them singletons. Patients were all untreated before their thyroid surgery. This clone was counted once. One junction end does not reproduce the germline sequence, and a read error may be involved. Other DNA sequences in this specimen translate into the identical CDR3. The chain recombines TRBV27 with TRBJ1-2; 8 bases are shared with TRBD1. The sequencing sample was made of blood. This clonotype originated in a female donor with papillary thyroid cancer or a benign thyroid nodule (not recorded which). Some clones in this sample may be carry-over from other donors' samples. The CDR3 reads CASRQGGPIYGYTF. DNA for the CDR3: TGTGCCAGCAGACAGGGGGGGCCAATCTATGGTTACACCTTC.